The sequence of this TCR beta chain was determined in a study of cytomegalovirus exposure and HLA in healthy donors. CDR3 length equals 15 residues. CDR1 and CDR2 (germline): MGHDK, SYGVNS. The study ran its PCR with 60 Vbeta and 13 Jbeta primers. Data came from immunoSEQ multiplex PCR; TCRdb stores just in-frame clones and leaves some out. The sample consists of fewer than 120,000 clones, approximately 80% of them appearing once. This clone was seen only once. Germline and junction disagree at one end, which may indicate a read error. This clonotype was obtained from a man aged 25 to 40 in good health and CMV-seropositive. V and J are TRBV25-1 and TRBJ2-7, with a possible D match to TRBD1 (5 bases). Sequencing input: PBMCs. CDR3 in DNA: TGTGTCAGCAGTGAATCTCAGGGTCCCATCTACGAGCAGTACTTC. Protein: CVSSESQGPIYEQYF.